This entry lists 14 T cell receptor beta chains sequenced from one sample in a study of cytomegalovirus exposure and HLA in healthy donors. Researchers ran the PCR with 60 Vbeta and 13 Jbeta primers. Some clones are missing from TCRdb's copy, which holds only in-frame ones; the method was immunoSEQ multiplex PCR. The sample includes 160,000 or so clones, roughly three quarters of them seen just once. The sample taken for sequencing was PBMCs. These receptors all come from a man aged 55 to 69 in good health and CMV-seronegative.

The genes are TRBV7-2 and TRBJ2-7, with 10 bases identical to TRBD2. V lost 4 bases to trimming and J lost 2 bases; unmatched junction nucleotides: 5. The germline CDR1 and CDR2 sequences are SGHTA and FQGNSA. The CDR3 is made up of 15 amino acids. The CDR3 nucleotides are TGTGCCAGCAGCTCTACTAGCGGGAACCCCTACGAGCAGTACTTC. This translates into CASSSTSGNPYEQYF.

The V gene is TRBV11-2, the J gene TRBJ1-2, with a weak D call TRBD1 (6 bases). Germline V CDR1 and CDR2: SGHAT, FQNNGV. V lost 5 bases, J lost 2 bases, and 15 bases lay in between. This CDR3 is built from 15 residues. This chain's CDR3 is CASSLRGGPNYGYTF. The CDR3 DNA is TGTGCCAGCAGCCTAAGAGGGGGACCCAACTATGGCTACACCTTC.

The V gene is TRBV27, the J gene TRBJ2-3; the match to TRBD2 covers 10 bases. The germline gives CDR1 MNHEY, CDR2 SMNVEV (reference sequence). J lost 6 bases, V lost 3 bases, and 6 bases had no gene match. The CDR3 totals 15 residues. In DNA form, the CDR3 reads TGTGCCAGCAGTTTGGCCAGCGGGAGGGCCGATACGCAGTATTTT. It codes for CASSLASGRADTQYF.

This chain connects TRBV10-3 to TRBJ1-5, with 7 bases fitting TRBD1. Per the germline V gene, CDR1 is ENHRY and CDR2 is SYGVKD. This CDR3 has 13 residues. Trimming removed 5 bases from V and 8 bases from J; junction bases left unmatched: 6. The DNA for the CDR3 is TGTGCCATCAGTAACAGGGGTGGCGAGCCCCAGCATTTT. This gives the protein CAISNRGGEPQHF.

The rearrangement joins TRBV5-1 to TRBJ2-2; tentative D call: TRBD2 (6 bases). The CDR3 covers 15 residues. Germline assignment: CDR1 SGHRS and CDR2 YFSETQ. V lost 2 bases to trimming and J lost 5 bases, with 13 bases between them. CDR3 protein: CASSFTGVGTGELFF. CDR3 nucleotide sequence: TGCGCCAGCAGCTTCACGGGAGTGGGGACCGGGGAGCTGTTTTTT.

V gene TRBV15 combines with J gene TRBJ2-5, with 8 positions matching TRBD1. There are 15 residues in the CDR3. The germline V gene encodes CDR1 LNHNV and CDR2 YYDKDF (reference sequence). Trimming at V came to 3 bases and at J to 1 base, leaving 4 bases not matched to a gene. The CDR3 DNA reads TGTGCCACCAGCAGGGGGCAGGGGGCCCAAGAGACCCAGTACTTC. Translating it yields CATSRGQGAQETQYF.

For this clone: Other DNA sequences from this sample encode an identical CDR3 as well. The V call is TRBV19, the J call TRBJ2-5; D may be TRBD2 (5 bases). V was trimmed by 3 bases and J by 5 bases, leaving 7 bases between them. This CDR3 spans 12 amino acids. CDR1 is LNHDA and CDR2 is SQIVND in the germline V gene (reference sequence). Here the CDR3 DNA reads TGTGCCAGTAGTATCGGCGGGGAGACCCAGTACTTC. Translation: CASSIGGETQYF.

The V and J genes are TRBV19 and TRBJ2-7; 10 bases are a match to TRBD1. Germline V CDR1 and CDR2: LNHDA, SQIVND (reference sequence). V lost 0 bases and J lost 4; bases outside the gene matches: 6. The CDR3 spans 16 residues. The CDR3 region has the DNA TGTGCCAGTAGTATAGATCTGGACAGGGGGGAATACGAGCAGTACTTC. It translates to CASSIDLDRGEYEQYF.

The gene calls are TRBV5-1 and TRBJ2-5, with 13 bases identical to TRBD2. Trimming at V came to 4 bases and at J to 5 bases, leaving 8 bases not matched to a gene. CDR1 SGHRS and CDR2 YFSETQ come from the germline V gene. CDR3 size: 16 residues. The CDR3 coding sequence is TGCGCCAGCAGCCGCCCGGGACTAGCGGGGCGGGAGACCCAGTACTTC. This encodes CASSRPGLAGRETQYF.

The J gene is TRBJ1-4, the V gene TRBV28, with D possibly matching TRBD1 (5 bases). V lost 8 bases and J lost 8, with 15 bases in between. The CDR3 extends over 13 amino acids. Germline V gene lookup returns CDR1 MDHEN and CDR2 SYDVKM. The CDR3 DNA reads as TGTGCCAGCGGGGGGGACGGGTACGAAAAACTGTTTTTT. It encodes CASGGDGYEKLFF. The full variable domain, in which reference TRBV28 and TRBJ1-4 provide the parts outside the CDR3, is DVKVTQSSRYLVKRTGEKVFLECVQDMDHENMFWYRQDPGLGLRLIYFSYDVKMKEKGDIPEGYSVSREKKERFSLILESASTNQTSMYLCASGGDGYEKLFFGSGTQLSVL.

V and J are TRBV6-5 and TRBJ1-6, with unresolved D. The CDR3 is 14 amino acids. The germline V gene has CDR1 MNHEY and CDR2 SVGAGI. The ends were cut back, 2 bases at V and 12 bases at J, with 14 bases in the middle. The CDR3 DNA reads TGTGCCAGCAGTTACGGGCGTGGCAGTGAACCCCTCCACTTT. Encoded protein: CASSYGRGSEPLHF.

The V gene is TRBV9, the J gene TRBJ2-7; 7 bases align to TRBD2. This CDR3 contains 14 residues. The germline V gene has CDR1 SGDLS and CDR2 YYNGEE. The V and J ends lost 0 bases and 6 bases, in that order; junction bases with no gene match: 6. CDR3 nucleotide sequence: TGTGCCAGCAGCGTAGCCCAGGGAGGGAGCGAGCAGTACTTC. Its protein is CASSVAQGGSEQYF.

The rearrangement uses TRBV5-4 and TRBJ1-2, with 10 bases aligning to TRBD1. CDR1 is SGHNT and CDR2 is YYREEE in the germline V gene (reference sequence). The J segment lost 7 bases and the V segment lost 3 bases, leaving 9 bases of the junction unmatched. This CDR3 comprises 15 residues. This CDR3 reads CASSWNGQGVSGYTF. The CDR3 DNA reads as TGTGCCAGCAGCTGGAATGGACAGGGGGTCTCTGGCTACACCTTC.

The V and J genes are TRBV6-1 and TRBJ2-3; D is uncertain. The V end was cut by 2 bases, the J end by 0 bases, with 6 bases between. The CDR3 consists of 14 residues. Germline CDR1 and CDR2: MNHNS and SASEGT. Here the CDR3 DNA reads TGTGCCAGCAGTGAACTTTATAGCACAGATACGCAGTATTTT. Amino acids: CASSELYSTDTQYF.